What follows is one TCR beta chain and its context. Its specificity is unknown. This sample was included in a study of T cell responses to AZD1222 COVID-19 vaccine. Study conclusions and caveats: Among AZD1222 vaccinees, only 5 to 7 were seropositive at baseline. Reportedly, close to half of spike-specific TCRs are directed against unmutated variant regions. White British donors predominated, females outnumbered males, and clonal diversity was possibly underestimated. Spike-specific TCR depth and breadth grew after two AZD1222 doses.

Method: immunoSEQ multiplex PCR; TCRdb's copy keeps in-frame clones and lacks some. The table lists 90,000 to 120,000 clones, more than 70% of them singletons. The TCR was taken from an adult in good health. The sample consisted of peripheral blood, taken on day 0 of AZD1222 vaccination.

Here the CDR3 DNA reads TGCGCCAGCAGCCCGGGTGGGGGCGAACTTGGCGGGGAGCTGTTTTTT. Encoded protein: CASSPGGGELGGELFF. The gene calls are TRBV5-1 and TRBJ2-2; a weak D match, TRBD1 (6 bases). CDR1 is SGHRS and CDR2 is YFSETQ in the germline V gene. CDR3 length equals 16 residues. V dropped 4 bases and J dropped 7 bases, with 20 bases sitting between them. The whole variable domain, remainder taken from reference TRBV5-1 and TRBJ2-2, is KAGVTQTPRYLIKTRGQQVTLSCSPISGHRSVSWYQQTPGQGLQFLFEYFSETQRNKGNFPGRFSGRQFSNSRSEMNVSTLELGDSALYLCASSPGGGELGGELFFGEGSRLTVL.